This TCR beta chain was observed in a study of T cell changes during pregnancy in multiple sclerosis. The CDR3 loop spans 17 amino acids. V lost 5 bases to trimming and J lost 6 bases, with 25 bases between them. Germline V gives CDR1 SGHTA, CDR2 FQGNSA. The method was immunoSEQ multiplex PCR; TCRdb's version includes in-frame clones alone and lacks a portion of them. The profile shows fewer than 12,000 clones, about 89% of them singletons. The sequencing used CD8+ T cells from peripheral blood mononuclear cells, collected in the first trimester of pregnancy. This chain connects TRBV7-2 to TRBJ1-1; TRBD1 is a possible D gene (6 bases). This receptor was identified in a female donor in good health, enrolled as a control in a pregnancy study. CDR3 DNA sequence: TGTGCCAGCAGCATAGACAGAGGACAGAACCGAAACCCTGAAGCTTTCTTT. Translated, it gives CASSIDRGQNRNPEAFF.